The entry that follows covers one TCR beta chain sequence. This entry belongs to a study of blood T cell repertoires in COVID-19. About the study: Material from acute and convalescent COVID-19 was sourced from the United States, Italy and Spain. Sources were T cells, B-cell-depleted T cells, or PBMCs; the material itself was cDNA or gDNA.

Authors' data handling: Researchers report that nucleated cell counts were estimated from reference gene primer amplification. Here immunoSEQ multiplex PCR was the method, and the copy in TCRdb shows in-frame clones only, minus some. V, J and clone size are those of that table, while D and trimming were read from the DNA. The sample yields under 150,000 clones, about 80% seen once. Germline trimming cut 1 base from V and 7 bases from J; bases unmatched to any gene: 12. Per the germline V gene, CDR1 is MNHNS and CDR2 is SASEGT. There are 17 residues in the CDR3. V usage is TRBV6-1 and J usage is TRBJ1-5, with 8 bases aligning to TRBD1. This clonotype was sampled from a woman between 40 and 50 years old with acute or convalescent COVID-19. The sample consisted of peripheral blood. The CDR3 sequence: CASSEGQGARERQPQHF. DNA for the CDR3: TGTGCCAGCAGTGAAGGGCAGGGGGCTCGGGAGAGACAGCCCCAGCATTTT.